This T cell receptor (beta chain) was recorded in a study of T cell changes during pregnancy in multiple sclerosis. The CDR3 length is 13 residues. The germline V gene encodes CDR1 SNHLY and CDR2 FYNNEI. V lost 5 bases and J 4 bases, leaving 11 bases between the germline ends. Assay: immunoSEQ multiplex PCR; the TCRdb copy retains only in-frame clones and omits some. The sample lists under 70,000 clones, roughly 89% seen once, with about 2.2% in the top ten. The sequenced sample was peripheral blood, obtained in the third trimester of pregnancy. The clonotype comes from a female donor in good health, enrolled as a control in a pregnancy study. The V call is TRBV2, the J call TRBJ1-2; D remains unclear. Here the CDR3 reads CASSSSPGYGYTF. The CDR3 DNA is TGTGCCAGCAGTTCCTCCCCGGGCTATGGCTACACCTTC.